The 9 T cell receptor beta chains given below trace back to one sample, sequenced in a study of blood T cell repertoires in COVID-19 (TCRdb year 2020). Libraries were built with the immunoSEQ multiplex PCR assay. TCRdb took this table from immuneACCESS and kept in-frame rearrangements with V and J called. Such tables lack part of the clones; where checked against another copy, unresolved V genes explain under half of the gap, and the rest is unexplained. The table for this sample lists under 45,000 clones; 80% to 90% of them were counted only once. The ten most abundant clones make up roughly 9.1% of the sample. What was sequenced was peripheral blood. The receptor set was obtained from a man older than 75 with active COVID-19.

The J gene is TRBJ2-3, the V gene TRBV10-3; 9 bases fit TRBD1. V dropped 4 bases and J dropped 0; count of bases not matched to a gene: 8. Germline V gene sequence: CDR1 ENHRY, CDR2 SYGVKD. This CDR3 region has 17 residues. CDR3 sequence: CAISGATGTGSTDTQYF. The CDR3 nucleotides read TGTGCCATCAGTGGGGCTACCGGGACAGGGAGCACAGATACGCAGTATTTT.

This clone was counted only a few times. The chain couples TRBV5-4 to TRBJ2-5; maybe TRBD1 (6 bases). V lost 0 bases, J lost 5 bases, and 14 bases lay in between. The CDR3 extends over 15 amino acids. In germline, CDR1 is SGHNT, CDR2 YYREEE (reference sequence). The chain's CDR3 is CASSLAQGRRETQYF. The CDR3, as DNA: TGTGCCAGCAGCTTGGCGCAGGGGCGCCGGGAGACCCAGTACTTC.

V is TRBV7-9 and J is TRBJ1-4; a weak D match, TRBD1 (5 bases). Trimming took off 2 bases at V and 7 bases at J, with 14 bases between the two ends. This CDR3 has 15 amino acids. The germline V gene encodes CDR1 SEHNR and CDR2 FQNEAQ (reference sequence). The chain's CDR3 is CASSLIGGLGEKLFF. CDR3 sequence (DNA): TGTGCCAGCAGCTTAATCGGGGGGTTGGGTGAAAAACTGTTTTTT.

The chain has TRBV6-6 and TRBJ2-7; 15 positions match TRBD2. The germline gives CDR1 MNHNY, CDR2 SVGAGI (reference sequence). This CDR3 is built from 19 residues. The V gene end was trimmed by 5 bases and the J gene end by 3 bases; junction bases not matched to a gene: 14. The CDR3 sequence: CASSQPGLAGGRPLYEQYF. The CDR3 bases are TGTGCCAGCAGTCAGCCGGGACTAGCGGGAGGACGCCCCCTCTACGAGCAGTACTTC.

The CDR3 nucleotides are TGTGCCAGCTCAATCGCGAGGGATAACAACGAGCAGTACTTC. Translated: CASSIARDNNEQYF. The chain is built from TRBV18 and TRBJ2-7; D might be TRBD2 (5 bases). The CDR3 covers 14 residues. Trimming removed 5 bases at V and 5 bases at J, with 16 bases between. The germline CDR1 and CDR2 sequences are KGHSH and LQKENI.

The V gene is TRBV2, the J gene TRBJ1-5, with 7 positions matching TRBD1. From germline, CDR1 is SNHLY and CDR2 FYNNEI. V gave up 7 bases and J gave up 6 bases; unmatched junction bases: 12. This CDR3 comprises 15 residues. CDR3 coding DNA: TGTGCCAGCATTTCTTATCCAGGGGGAGGTCAGCCCCAGCATTTT. Translation gives CASISYPGGGQPQHF.

Here the CDR3 reads CASSVDRFETQYF. In DNA, the CDR3 is TGTGCCAGCAGCGTTGACAGGTTCGAGACCCAGTACTTC. The genes are TRBV13 and TRBJ2-5; D might be TRBD1 (6 bases). CDR3 length: 13 residues. Per the germline V gene, CDR1 is PRHDT and CDR2 is FYEKMQ (reference sequence). Trimming took 5 bases from V and 5 from J, leaving 12 bases between them.

This clone was seen a single time. The chain joins TRBV27 to TRBJ2-5, with TRBD1 matching over 9 bases. The CDR3 runs to 16 residues. Germline CDR1 is MNHEY and CDR2 is SMNVEV (reference sequence). Trimming removed 3 bases from V and 5 bases from J; junction bases left unmatched: 10. The CDR3 reads CASSLPPGTGHETQYF. DNA of the CDR3: TGTGCCAGCAGTTTGCCCCCCGGGACAGGGCACGAGACCCAGTACTTC.

The V call is TRBV7-9, the J call TRBJ2-7, with TRBD2 identical over 8 bases. V was pared by 0 bases and J by 2 bases, with 3 bases of the junction left unmatched. Germline CDR1 is SEHNR and CDR2 is FQNEAQ (reference sequence). The CDR3 sequence is 15 residues long. In DNA, the CDR3 is TGTGCCAGCAGCTTAGCCGGGACTAGTGCCTACGAGCAGTACTTC. Protein product: CASSLAGTSAYEQYF.